Listed below are T cell receptor beta chains from one sample, sequenced in a study of human CD8 memory T cell subsets. No DNA is given; TCRdb re-called the 5' RACE reads and lists each CDR3 protein once. This table lists several thousand distinct CDR3 sequences. The sample was CD8+ T cells from PBMCs. Receptors were obtained from a human donor in good health. CDR3s include the opening cysteine and the closing phenylalanine or tryptophan. Where a row states a size, it is once, few, many or the class of an expanded clone; other rows omit it.

clone_size	v_call	j_call	cdr3_aa
-	TRBV7-2	TRBJ2-1	CASSPIAVSYNEQFF
-	TRBV10-3	TRBJ2-2	CAISEAGLAGPLTGELFF
-	TRBV12-3/TRBV12-4	TRBJ1-1	CASDFPGNTEAFF
-	TRBV4-1	TRBJ1-2	CASSQDSGYREVYGYTF
-	TRBV5-1	TRBJ2-5	CASRGQEPAFLETQYF
-	TRBV4-1	TRBJ2-7	CASSQDGPRLEQYF
-	TRBV29-1	TRBJ2-5	CSVGYNSPETQYF
medium-sized	TRBV27	TRBJ2-7	CASSPQTGRSLYEQYF
medium-sized	TRBV12-3/TRBV12-4	TRBJ1-2	CASSPKNYGYTF
-	TRBV4-2	TRBJ2-7	CASSQEWGGSYEQYF
-	TRBV29-1	TRBJ2-7	CSVGEDRFYEQYF
medium-sized	TRBV7-2	TRBJ1-1	CASRPWGPSGTEAFF
-	TRBV12-3/TRBV12-4	TRBJ2-1	CASSSSWAPHEQFF
medium-sized	TRBV7-8	TRBJ2-5	CASSLNRGPSETQYF
-	TRBV29-1	TRBJ2-1	CSDAGVNEQFF
-	TRBV28	TRBJ1-3	CASSSLDREEDTIYF
-	TRBV11-2	TRBJ1-1	CASSPAGANTEAFF
-	TRBV2	TRBJ1-1	CASRRGTEAFF
-	TRBV11-2	TRBJ2-7	CASSLSGPYEQYF
-	TRBV9	TRBJ2-7	CASSVADMSYEQYF
-	TRBV7-9	TRBJ2-3	CASSLLVPDTDTQYF
-	TRBV5-6	TRBJ2-3	CASSLGGGSTDTQYF